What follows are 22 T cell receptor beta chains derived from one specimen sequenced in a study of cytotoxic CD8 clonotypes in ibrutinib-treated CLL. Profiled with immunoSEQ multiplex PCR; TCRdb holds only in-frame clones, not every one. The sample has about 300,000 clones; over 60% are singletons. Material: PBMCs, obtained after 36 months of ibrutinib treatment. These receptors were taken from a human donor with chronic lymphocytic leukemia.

The CDR3 spells CASSMDSSYEQYF. Written as DNA, the CDR3 is TGTGCCAGTAGTATGGACAGCTCCTACGAGCAGTACTTC. This sequence joins TRBV19 and TRBJ2-7; perhaps TRBD1 as D (6 bases). CDR3 length: 13 residues. Germline V gene lookup returns CDR1 LNHDA and CDR2 SQIVND (reference sequence). Trimming took off 3 bases at V and 0 bases at J, with 6 bases between the two ends.

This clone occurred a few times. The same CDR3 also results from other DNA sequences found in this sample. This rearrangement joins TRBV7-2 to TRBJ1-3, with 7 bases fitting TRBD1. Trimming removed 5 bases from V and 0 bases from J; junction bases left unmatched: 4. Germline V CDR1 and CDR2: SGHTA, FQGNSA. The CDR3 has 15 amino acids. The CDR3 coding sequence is TGTGCCAGCAGCACCGGGACAGACTCTGGAAACACCATATATTTT. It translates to CASSTGTDSGNTIYF. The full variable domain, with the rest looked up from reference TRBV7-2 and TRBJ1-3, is GAGVSQSPSNKVTEKGKDVELRCDPISGHTALYWYRQSLGQGLEFLIYFQGNSAPDKSGLPSDRFSAERTGGSVSTLTIQRTQQEDSAVYLCASSTGTDSGNTIYFGEGSWLTVV.

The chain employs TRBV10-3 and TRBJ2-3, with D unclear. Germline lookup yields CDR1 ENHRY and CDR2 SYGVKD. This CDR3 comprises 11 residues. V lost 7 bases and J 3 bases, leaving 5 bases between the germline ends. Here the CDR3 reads CAITSTDTQYF. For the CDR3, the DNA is TGTGCCATCACCAGTACAGATACGCAGTATTTT.

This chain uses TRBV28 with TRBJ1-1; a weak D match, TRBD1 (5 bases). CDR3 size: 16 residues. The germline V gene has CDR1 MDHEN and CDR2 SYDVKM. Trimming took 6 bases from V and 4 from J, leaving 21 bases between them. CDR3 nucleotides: TGTGCCAGCAGCCCCCCCATTTTGGGGGGAACCACTGAAGCTTTCTTT. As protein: CASSPPILGGTTEAFF.

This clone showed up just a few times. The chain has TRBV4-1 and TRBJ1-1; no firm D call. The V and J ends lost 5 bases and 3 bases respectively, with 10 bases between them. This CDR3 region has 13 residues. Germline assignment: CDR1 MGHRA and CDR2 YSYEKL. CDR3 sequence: CASSIPRYTEAFF. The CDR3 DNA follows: TGCGCCAGCAGCATTCCCCGTTACACTGAAGCTTTCTTT.

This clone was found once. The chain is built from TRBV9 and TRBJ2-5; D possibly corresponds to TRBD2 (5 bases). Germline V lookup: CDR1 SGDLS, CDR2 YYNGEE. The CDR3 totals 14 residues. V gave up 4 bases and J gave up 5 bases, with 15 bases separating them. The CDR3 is CASSRTSKGETQYF. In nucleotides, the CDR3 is TGTGCCAGCAGCCGGACTTCCAAAGGGGAGACCCAGTACTTC.

CDR3 region: CASSDPGGLLETQYF. In DNA, the CDR3 is TGTGCCAGCAGTGACCCCGGCGGGCTGCTGGAGACCCAGTACTTC. This chain uses TRBV28 with TRBJ2-5; maybe TRBD2 (5 bases). Trimming took off 5 bases at V and 5 bases at J, with 18 bases between the two ends. The CDR3 is 15 residues long. Germline CDR1 and CDR2: MDHEN and SYDVKM.

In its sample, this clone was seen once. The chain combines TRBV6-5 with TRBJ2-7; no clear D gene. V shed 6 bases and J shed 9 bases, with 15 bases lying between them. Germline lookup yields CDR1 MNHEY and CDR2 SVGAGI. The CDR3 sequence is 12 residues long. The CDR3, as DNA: TGTGCCAGCAGAGGCGAACCTTTAGGGCAGTACTTC. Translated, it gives CASRGEPLGQYF.

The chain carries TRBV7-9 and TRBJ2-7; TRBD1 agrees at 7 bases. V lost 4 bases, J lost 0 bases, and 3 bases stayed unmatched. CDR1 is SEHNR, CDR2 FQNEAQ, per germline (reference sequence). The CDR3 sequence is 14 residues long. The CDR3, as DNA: TGTGCCAGCAGCTCCGACAGGGCCTCCTACGAGCAGTACTTC. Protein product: CASSSDRASYEQYF.

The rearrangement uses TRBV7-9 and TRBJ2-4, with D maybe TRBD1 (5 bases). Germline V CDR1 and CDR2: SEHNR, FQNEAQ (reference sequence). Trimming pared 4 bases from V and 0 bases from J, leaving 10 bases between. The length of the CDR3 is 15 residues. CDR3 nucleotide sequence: TGTGCCAGCAGCTCCACCCAGGGAGCCAAAAACATTCAGTACTTC. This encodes CASSSTQGAKNIQYF.

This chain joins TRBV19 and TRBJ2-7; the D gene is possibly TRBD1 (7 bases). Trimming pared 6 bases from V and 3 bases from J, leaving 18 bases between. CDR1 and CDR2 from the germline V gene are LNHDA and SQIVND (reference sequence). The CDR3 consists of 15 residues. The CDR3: CASSMQGGGYYEQYF. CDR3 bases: TGTGCCAGTAGCATGCAGGGGGGCGGCTACTACGAGCAGTACTTC.

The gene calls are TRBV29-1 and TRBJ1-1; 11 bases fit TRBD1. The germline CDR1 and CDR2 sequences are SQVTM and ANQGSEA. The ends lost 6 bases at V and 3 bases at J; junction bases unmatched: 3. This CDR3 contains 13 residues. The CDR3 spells CSVGQGADTEAFF. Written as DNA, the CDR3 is TGCAGCGTAGGACAGGGGGCGGACACTGAAGCTTTCTTT.

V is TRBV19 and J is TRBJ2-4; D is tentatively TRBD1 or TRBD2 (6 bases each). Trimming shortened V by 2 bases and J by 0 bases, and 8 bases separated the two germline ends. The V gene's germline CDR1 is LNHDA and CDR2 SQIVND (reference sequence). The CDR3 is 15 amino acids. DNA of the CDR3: TGTGCCAGTAGTATAAAGGGGGGAGCCAAAAACATTCAGTACTTC. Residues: CASSIKGGAKNIQYF.

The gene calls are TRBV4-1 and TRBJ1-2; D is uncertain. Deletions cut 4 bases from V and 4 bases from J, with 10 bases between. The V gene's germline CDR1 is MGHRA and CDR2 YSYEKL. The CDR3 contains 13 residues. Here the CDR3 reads CASSPREGYGYTF. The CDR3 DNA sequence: TGCGCCAGCAGCCCTAGGGAGGGCTATGGCTACACCTTC.

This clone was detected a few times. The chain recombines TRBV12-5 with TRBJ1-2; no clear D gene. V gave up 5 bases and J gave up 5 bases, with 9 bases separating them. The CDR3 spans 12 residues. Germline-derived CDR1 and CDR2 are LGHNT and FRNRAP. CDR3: CASGVFNYGYTF. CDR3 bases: TGTGCTAGTGGTGTGTTCAATTATGGCTACACCTTC. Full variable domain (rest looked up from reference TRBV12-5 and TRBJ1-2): DARVTQTPRHKVTEMGQEVTMRCQPILGHNTVFWYRQTMMQGLELLAYFRNRAPLDDSGMPKDRFSAEMPDATLATLKIQPSEPRDSAVYFCASGVFNYGYTFGSGTRLTVV.

CDR3 region: CASSRDSQNTEAFF. The CDR3, as DNA: TGTGCCAGCTCCCGGGACAGCCAGAACACTGAAGCTTTCTTT. The rearrangement joins TRBV18 to TRBJ1-1; 7 positions match TRBD1. V shed 6 bases and J 1 base; nucleotides not matched to a gene: 5. Germline V gene lookup returns CDR1 KGHSH and CDR2 LQKENI. The CDR3 length is 14 residues.

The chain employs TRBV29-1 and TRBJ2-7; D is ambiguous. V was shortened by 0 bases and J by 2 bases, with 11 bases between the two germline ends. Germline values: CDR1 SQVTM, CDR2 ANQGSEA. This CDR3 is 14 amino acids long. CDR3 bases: TGCAGCGTTGAAGATCCCGGCCAGACCTACGAGCAGTACTTC. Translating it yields CSVEDPGQTYEQYF.

For the CDR3, the DNA is TGTGCCAGCAGTTTAGGAGGTCTGAACACTGAAGCTTTCTTT. Its translation: CASSLGGLNTEAFF. V gene TRBV5-6 combines with J gene TRBJ1-1; D is uncertain. The CDR3 consists of 14 residues. Germline V gene lookup returns CDR1 SGHDT and CDR2 YYEEEE. The ends were cut back, 5 bases at V and 0 bases at J, with 11 bases in the middle.

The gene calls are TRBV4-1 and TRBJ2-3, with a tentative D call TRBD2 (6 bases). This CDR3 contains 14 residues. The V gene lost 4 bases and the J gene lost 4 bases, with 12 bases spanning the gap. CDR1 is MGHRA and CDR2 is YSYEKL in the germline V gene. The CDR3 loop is CASSRLGVADTQYF. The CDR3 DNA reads TGCGCCAGCAGCCGACTAGGGGTCGCAGATACGCAGTATTTT.

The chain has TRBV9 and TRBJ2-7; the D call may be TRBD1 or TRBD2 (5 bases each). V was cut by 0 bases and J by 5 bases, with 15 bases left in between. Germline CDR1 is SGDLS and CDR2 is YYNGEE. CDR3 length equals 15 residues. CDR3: CASSVEASWDHEQYF. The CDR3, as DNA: TGTGCCAGCAGCGTAGAGGCGTCTTGGGACCACGAGCAGTACTTC.

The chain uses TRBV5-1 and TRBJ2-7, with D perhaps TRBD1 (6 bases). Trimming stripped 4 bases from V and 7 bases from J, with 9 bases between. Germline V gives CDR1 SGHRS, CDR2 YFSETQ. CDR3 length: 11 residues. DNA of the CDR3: TGCGCCAGCAGCGGAACAGGGGAGCAGTACTTC. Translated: CASSGTGEQYF. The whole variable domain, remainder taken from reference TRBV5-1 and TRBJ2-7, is KAGVTQTPRYLIKTRGQQVTLSCSPISGHRSVSWYQQTPGQGLQFLFEYFSETQRNKGNFPGRFSGRQFSNSRSEMNVSTLELGDSALYLCASSGTGEQYFGPGTRLTVT.

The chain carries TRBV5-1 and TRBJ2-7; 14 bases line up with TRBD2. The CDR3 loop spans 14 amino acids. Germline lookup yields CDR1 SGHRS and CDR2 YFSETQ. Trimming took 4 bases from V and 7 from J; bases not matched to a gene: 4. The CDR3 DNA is TGCGCCAGCAGCATGGGACTAGCGGGGGTTGAGCAGTACTTC. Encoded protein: CASSMGLAGVEQYF.